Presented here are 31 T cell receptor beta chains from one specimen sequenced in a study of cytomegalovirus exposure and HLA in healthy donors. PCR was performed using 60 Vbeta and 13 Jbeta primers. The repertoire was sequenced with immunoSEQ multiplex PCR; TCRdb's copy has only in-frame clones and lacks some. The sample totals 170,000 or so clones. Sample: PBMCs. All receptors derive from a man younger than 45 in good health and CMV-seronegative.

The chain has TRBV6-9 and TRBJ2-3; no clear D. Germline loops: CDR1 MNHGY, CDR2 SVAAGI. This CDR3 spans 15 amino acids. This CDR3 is CAASGKEIFTDTQYF. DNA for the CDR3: TGTGCGGCAAGTGGTAAGGAGATTTTCACAGATACGCAGTATTTT.

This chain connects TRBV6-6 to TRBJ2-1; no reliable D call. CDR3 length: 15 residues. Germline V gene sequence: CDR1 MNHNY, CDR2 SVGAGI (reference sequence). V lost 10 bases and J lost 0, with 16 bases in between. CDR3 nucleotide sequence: TGTGCCACCGAACTAACTTCTAACTCCTACAATGAGCAGTTCTTC. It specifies CATELTSNSYNEQFF.

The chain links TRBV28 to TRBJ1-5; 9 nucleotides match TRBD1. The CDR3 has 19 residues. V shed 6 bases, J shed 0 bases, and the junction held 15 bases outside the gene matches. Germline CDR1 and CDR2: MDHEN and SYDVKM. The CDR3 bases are TGTGCCAGCAGACCCTCCACAGGGGGCCTAATATCTAGCAATCAGCCCCAGCATTTT. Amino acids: CASRPSTGGLISSNQPQHF.

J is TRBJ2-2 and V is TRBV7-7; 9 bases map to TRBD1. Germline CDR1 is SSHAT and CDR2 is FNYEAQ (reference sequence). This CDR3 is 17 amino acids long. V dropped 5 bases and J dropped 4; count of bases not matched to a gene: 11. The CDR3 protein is CASSGAPGQGSTGELFF. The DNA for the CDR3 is TGTGCCAGCAGCGGGGCCCCTGGACAGGGGAGCACCGGGGAGCTGTTTTTT.

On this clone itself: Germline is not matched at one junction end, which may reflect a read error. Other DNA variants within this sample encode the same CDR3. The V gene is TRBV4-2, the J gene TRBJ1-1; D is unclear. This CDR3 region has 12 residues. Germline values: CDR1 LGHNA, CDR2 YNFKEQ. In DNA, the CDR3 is TGTGCCAGCAGCCAGTCACGAGATGAAGCCTTCTTT. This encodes CASSQSRDEAFF.

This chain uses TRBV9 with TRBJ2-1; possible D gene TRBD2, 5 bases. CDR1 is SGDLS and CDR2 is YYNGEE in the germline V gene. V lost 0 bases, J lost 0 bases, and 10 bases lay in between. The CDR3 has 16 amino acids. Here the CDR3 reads CASSVDGIPSYNEQFF. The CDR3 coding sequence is TGTGCCAGCAGCGTAGACGGGATACCCTCCTACAATGAGCAGTTCTTC. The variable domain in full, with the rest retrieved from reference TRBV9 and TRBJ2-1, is DSGVTQTPKHLITATGQRVTLRCSPRSGDLSVYWYQQSLDQGLQFLIQYYNGEERAKGNILERFSAQQFPDLHSELNLSSLELGDSALYFCASSVDGIPSYNEQFFGPGTRLTVL.

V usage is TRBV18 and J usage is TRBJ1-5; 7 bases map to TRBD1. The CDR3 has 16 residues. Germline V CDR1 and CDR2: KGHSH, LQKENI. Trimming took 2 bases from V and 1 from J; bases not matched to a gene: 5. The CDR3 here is CASSPYGGQSNQPQHF. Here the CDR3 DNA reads TGTGCCAGCTCACCATATGGGGGACAGAGCAATCAGCCCCAGCATTTT.

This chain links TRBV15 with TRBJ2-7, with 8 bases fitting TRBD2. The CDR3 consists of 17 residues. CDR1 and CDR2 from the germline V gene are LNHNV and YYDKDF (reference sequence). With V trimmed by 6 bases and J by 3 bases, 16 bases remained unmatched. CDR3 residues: CATRPGLAGGLLYEQYF. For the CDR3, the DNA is TGTGCCACCAGACCGGGGTTGGCGGGAGGTCTACTCTACGAGCAGTACTTC.

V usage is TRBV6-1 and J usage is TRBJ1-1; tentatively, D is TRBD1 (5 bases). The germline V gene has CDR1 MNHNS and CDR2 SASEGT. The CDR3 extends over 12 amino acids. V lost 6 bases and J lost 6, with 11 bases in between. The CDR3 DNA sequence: TGTGCCAGCAGGCATAGGGGTTCTGAAGCTTTCTTT. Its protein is CASRHRGSEAFF.

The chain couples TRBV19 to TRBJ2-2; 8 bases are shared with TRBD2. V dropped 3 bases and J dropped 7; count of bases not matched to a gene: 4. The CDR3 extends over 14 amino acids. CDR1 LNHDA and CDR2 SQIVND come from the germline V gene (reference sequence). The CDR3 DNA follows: TGTGCCAGTAGTATGGCCGGGACTAGCGGGGAGCTGTTTTTT. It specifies CASSMAGTSGELFF.

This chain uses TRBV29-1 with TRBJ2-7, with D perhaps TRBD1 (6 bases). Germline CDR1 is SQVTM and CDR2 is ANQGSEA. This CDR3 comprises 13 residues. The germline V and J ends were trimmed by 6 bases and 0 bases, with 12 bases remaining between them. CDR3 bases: TGCAGCGTAACCCGGACAGACTCCTACGAGCAGTACTTC. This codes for CSVTRTDSYEQYF.

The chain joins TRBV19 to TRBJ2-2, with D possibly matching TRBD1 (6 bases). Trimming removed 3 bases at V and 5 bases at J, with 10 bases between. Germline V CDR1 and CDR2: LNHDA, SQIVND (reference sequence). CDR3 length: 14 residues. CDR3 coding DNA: TGTGCCAGTAGTATTTCAGGGGAAACCGGGGAGCTGTTTTTT. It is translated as CASSISGETGELFF.

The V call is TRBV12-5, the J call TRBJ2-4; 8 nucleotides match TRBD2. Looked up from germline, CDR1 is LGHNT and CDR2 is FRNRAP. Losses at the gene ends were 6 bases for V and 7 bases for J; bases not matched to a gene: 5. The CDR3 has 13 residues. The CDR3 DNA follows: TGTGCTAGTGGGAGCGGGAGTGTGAACATTCAGTACTTC. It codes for CASGSGSVNIQYF.

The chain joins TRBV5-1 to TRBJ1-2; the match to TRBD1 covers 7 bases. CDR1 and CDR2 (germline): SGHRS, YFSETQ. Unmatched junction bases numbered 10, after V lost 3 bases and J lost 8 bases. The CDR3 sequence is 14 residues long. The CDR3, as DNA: TGCGCCAGCAGCTCGGGACAGCACCTTGGCGGCTACACCTTC. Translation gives CASSSGQHLGGYTF. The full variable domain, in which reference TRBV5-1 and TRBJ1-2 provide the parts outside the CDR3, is KAGVTQTPRYLIKTRGQQVTLSCSPISGHRSVSWYQQTPGQGLQFLFEYFSETQRNKGNFPGRFSGRQFSNSRSEMNVSTLELGDSALYLCASSSGQHLGGYTFGSGTRLTVV.

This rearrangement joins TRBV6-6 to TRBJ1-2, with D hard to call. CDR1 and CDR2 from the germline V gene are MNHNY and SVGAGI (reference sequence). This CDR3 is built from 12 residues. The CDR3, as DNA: TGTGCTTCACAAAAAGAAAACTATGGCTACACCTTC. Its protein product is CASQKENYGYTF.

The CDR3 spells CASSLTGGTTDTQYF. CDR3 nucleotides: TGTGCCAGCAGCTTAACGGGAGGCACCACAGATACGCAGTATTTT. The chain uses TRBV7-8 and TRBJ2-3; TRBD2 matches 7 bases. CDR1 and CDR2 (germline): SGHVS, FQNEAQ. J lost 2 bases, V lost 2 bases, and 4 bases had no gene match. The CDR3 is made up of 15 amino acids.

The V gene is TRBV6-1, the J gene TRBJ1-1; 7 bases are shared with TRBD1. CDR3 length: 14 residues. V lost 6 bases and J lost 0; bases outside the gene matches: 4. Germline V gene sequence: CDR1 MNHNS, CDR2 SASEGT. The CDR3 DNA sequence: TGTGCCAGCAGGCGGGACAGCATGAACACTGAAGCTTTCTTT. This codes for CASRRDSMNTEAFF.

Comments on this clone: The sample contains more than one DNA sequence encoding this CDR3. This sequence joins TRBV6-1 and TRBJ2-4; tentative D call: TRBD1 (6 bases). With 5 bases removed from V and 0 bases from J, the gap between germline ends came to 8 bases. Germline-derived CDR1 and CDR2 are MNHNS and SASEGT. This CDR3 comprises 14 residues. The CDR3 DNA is TGTGCCAGCAGTCTACAGGGAGCCAAAAACATTCAGTACTTC. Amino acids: CASSLQGAKNIQYF.

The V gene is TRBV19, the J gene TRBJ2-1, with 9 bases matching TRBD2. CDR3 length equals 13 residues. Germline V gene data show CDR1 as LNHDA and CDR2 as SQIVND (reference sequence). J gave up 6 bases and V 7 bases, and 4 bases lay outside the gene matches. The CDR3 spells CASNSRGGNEQFF. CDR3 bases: TGTGCCAGTAATTCGCGGGGGGGCAATGAGCAGTTCTTC.

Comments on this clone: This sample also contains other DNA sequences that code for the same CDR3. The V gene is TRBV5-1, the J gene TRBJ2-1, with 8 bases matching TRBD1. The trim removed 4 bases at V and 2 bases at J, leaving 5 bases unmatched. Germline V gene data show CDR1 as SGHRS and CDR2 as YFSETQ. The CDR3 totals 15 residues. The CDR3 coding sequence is TGCGCCAGCAGCCCCGGGACAGGCCCCTACAATGAGCAGTTCTTC. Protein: CASSPGTGPYNEQFF.

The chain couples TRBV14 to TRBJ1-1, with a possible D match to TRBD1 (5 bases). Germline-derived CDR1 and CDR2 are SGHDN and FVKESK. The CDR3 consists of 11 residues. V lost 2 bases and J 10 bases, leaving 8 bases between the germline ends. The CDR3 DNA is TGTGCCAGCAGCCAACAGGGTGGAGCTTTCTTT. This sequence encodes CASSQQGGAFF.

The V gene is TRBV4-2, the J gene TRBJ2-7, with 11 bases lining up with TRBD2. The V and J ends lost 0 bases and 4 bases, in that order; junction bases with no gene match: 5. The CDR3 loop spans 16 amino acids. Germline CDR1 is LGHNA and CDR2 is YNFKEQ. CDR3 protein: CASSQELAGAMYEQYF. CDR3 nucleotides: TGTGCCAGCAGCCAAGAACTAGCGGGAGCTATGTACGAGCAGTACTTC.

The CDR3 bases are TGTGCCAGTACCGTGACAGGGGGACACTCCAATCAGCCCCAGCATTTT. Its translation is CASTVTGGHSNQPQHF. The rearrangement links TRBV19 to TRBJ1-5; 9 bases match TRBD1. Germline V gene data show CDR1 as LNHDA and CDR2 as SQIVND (reference sequence). Trimming took 7 bases from V and 3 from J; bases not matched to a gene: 10. This CDR3 is built from 16 residues.

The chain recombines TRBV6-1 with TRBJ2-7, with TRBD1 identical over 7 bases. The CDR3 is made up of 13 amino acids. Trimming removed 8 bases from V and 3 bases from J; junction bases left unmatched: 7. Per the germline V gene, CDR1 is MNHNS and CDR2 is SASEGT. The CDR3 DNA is TGTGCCAGCCTCCGGGGACAGCTCTACGAGCAGTACTTC. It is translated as CASLRGQLYEQYF.

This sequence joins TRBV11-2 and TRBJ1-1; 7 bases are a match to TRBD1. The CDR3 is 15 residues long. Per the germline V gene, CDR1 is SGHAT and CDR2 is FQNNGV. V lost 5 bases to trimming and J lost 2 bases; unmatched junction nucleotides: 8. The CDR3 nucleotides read TGTGCCAGCAGCGGACACAGGGGTTTTAACACTGAAGCTTTCTTT. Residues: CASSGHRGFNTEAFF.

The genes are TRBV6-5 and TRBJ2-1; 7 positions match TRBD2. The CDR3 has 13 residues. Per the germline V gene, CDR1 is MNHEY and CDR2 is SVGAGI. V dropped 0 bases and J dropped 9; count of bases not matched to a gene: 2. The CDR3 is CASSYSGEGEQFF. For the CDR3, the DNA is TGTGCCAGCAGTTACTCGGGGGAGGGTGAGCAGTTCTTC.

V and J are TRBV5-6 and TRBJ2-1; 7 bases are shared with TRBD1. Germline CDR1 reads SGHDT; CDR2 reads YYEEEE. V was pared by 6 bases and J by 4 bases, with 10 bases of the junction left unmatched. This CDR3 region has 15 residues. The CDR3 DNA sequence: TGTGCCAGCATCTTACGGCGACAGGGATACAATGAGCAGTTCTTC. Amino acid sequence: CASILRRQGYNEQFF.

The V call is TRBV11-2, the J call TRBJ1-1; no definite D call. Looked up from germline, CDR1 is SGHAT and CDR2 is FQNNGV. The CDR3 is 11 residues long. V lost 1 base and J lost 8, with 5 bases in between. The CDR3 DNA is TGTGCCAGCAGCTTAGCTGAGGAAGCTTTCTTT. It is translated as CASSLAEEAFF.

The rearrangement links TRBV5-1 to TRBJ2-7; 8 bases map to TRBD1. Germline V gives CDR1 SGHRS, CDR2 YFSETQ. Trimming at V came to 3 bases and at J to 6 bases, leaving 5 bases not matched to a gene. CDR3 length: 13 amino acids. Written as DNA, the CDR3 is TGCGCCAGCAGCTGGACAGGGAACGGCGAGCAGTACTTC. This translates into CASSWTGNGEQYF.

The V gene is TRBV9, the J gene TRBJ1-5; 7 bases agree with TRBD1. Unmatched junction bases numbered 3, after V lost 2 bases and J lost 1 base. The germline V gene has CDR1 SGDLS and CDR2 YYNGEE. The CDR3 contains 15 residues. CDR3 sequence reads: CASSVTGRSNQPQHF. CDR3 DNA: TGTGCCAGCAGCGTGACAGGGAGAAGCAATCAGCCCCAGCATTTT.

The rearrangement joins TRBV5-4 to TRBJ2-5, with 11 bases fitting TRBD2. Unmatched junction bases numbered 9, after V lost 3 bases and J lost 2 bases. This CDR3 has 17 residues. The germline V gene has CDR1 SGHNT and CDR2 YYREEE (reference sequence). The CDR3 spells CASSSQTSGAGQETQYF. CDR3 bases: TGTGCCAGCAGCTCCCAGACTAGCGGGGCGGGGCAAGAGACCCAGTACTTC.